This T cell receptor beta chain was identified in a study of blood T cell repertoires in COVID-19. The overall study: The origin of the acute and convalescent COVID-19 samples was the United States, Italy and Spain. T cells, B-cell-depleted T cells, or PBMCs supplied cDNA or gDNA.

This CDR3 has 15 amino acids. Trimming removed 1 base from V and 3 bases from J; junction bases left unmatched: 7. Germline values: CDR1 SGDLS, CDR2 YYNGEE. Study processing details: Using reference gene primer amplification, nucleated cell counts were estimated. Repertoires were generated with immunoSEQ multiplex PCR, while TCRdb's copy carries only in-frame clones and drops some. That table is the source of V, J and clone size, and D and trimming were worked out from the DNA. The sample yields about 190,000 clones, 80% to 90% seen once. The chain links TRBV9 to TRBJ2-7; 7 nucleotides align to TRBD1. This clonotype was obtained from a woman in her 70s with active or convalescent COVID-19. The specimen was peripheral blood. CDR3 coding DNA: TGTGCCAGCAGCGTAACTGGGACAGACTGCTACGAGCAGTACTTC. Residues: CASSVTGTDCYEQYF.